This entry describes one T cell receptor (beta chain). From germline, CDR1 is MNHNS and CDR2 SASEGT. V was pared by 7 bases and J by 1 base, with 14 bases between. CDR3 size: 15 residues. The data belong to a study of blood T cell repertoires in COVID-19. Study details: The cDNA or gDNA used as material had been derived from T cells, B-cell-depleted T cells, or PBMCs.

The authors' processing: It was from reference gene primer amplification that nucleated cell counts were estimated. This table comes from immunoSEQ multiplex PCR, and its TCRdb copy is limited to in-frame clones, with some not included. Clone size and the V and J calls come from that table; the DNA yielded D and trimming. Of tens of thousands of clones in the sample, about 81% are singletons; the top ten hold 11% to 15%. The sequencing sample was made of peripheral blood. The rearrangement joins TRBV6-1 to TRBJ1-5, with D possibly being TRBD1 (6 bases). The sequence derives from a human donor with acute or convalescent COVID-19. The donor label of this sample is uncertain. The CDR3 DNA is TGTGCCAGCACGGCACGGGGGGCGAGCAATCAGCCCCAGCATTTT. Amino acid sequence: CASTARGASNQPQHF.